One and the same sample provided the 10 T cell receptor beta chains below, sequenced in a study of shared clonotypes between healthy human individuals. This table comes from immunoSEQ multiplex PCR, and its TCRdb copy is limited to in-frame clones, with some not included. Of about 1 million clones listed, around 74% were seen once; the top ten hold about 1.5%. The sequencing sample was made of memory CD4+ T cells sorted from blood. As to subset: CD45RA-negative fraction. These receptors all stem from a man between 18 and 29 years old in good health.

The chain has TRBV10-3 and TRBJ1-5; weak D call: TRBD1 (6 bases). This CDR3 contains 13 residues. Trimming removed 6 bases from V and 4 bases from J, with 10 bases in between. The germline gives CDR1 ENHRY, CDR2 SYGVKD. CDR3 in DNA: TGTGCCATCAGGGCGGACAGAAATCAGCCCCAGCATTTT. It codes for CAIRADRNQPQHF.

Only a few counts were recorded for this clone. V gene TRBV29-1 combines with J gene TRBJ1-2; D is ambiguous. V was pared by 0 bases and J by 0 bases, with 11 bases between. The CDR3 has 15 residues. Per the germline V gene, CDR1 is SQVTM and CDR2 is ANQGSEA. CDR3 residues: CSVEDRYISNYGYTF. The DNA for the CDR3 is TGCAGCGTTGAAGATCGGTACATCTCTAACTATGGCTACACCTTC.

V usage is TRBV5-1 and J usage is TRBJ2-5; 7 nucleotides agree with TRBD1. The J call is uncertain, as TRBJ2-7 better fits the DNA end. Per the germline V gene, CDR1 is SGHRS and CDR2 is YFSETQ. The CDR3 is 14 amino acids. In DNA, the CDR3 is TGCGCCAGCAGCTCTCCCGGGACAGCCTACGAGCAGTACTTC. The encoded protein is CASSSPGTAYEQYF.

Details on this clone: Within the sample, other DNA sequences also encode this same CDR3. The J gene is TRBJ2-7, the V gene TRBV27; D may be TRBD1 (5 bases). Trimming took off 4 bases at V and 4 bases at J, with 14 bases between the two ends. The CDR3 has 14 amino acids. Looked up from germline, CDR1 is MNHEY and CDR2 is SMNVEV (reference sequence). CDR3 coding DNA: TGTGCCAGCAGTTCAGGCCAGGGCGTATACGAGCAGTACTTC. Translating it yields CASSSGQGVYEQYF.

The chain joins TRBV5-4 to TRBJ1-1, with D hard to call. The CDR3 length is 15 residues. From germline, CDR1 is SGHNT and CDR2 YYREEE (reference sequence). The germline V and J ends were trimmed by 0 bases and 2 bases, with 11 bases remaining between them. CDR3 protein: CASSLGTRTNTEAFF. The CDR3 DNA follows: TGTGCCAGCAGCTTGGGTACAAGGACTAACACTGAAGCTTTCTTT.

CDR3 coding DNA: TGCGCCACTTCGACTAGCGGCACCGGGGAGCTGTTTTTT. Amino acid sequence: CATSTSGTGELFF. The V gene is TRBV10-2, the J gene TRBJ2-2; TRBD2 matches at 9 bases. The CDR3 runs 13 residues. Germline CDR1 WSHSY, CDR2 SAAADI. Trimming at V came to 10 bases and at J to 4 bases, leaving 4 bases not matched to a gene.

As for this clone: Other DNA sequences in this sample translate to the same CDR3. The genes are TRBV18 and TRBJ1-2; D is uncertain. V dropped 3 bases and J dropped 0 bases, with 8 bases sitting between them. The CDR3 extends over 14 amino acids. Germline V gene sequence: CDR1 KGHSH, CDR2 LQKENI. CDR3 amino acids: CASSPQGSNYGYTF. The CDR3 region has the DNA TGTGCCAGCTCACCTCAAGGATCTAACTATGGCTACACCTTC.

The CDR3 bases are TGTGCCTGGAGAAAAACCGGGACAGGGACCTACGAGCAGTACTTC. Residues: CAWRKTGTGTYEQYF. This rearrangement joins TRBV30 to TRBJ2-7; TRBD1 matches 9 bases. Germline V gene lookup returns CDR1 GTSNPN and CDR2 SVGIG (reference sequence). The CDR3 consists of 15 residues. The V and J ends lost 3 bases and 2 bases, in that order; junction bases with no gene match: 8.

The V gene is TRBV7-2, the J gene TRBJ2-7; D remains unclear. The CDR3 length is 12 residues. Germline CDR1 and CDR2: SGHTA and FQGNSA. Trimming shortened V by 1 base and J by 9 bases, and 10 bases separated the two germline ends. The CDR3 loop is CASSLGTLGQYF. CDR3 DNA sequence: TGTGCCAGCAGCTTAGGGACCCTCGGGCAGTACTTC.

V is TRBV28 and J is TRBJ2-5; no definite D call. The CDR3 consists of 15 residues. Trimming took 7 bases from V and 4 from J, leaving 19 bases between them. The V gene's germline CDR1 is MDHEN and CDR2 SYDVKM. CDR3 residues: CASTSDTGFRETQYF. CDR3 nucleotides: TGTGCCAGCACCTCCGATACCGGATTCCGAGAGACCCAGTACTTC.